This T cell receptor beta chain was obtained from a study of T cells in Graves' hyperthyroidism and ophthalmopathy. Study information: Before any treatment, at initial diagnosis, peripheral blood was collected. Broader study findings: Expanded thyroid clonotypes (above 0.001) were mostly also found in blood. Ophthalmopathy stood apart from stable hyperthyroidism in a 13 V-J model.

RNA transcripts were the template for amplifying TCR beta CDR3 regions. The HTBI primer set was used in a first-round RT-PCR of the TCR CDR3. TCRdb passed the multiplex PCR reads through MiXCR, listing each CDR3 protein once. Of 600,000 to 850,000 distinct CDR3 sequences listed, around 20% are singletons. Patients aged 18 to 65 had newly diagnosed hyperthyroidism lasting under 2 months. Between the trimmed V and J ends, which lost 2 bases and 4 bases, there was a span of 20 bases. The CDR3 has 17 amino acids. The germline CDR1 and CDR2 sequences are SGHVS and FQNEAQ. This clonotype showed up many times. Its specificity is not known.

Specimen: blood. The receptor was isolated from a woman in her forties or fifties with Graves' hyperthyroidism that later progressed to Graves' ophthalmopathy. This chain joins TRBV7-8 and TRBJ2-5; D unresolved. CDR3 sequence (DNA): TGTGCCAGCAGCTTATACGATTTTTCGGTCGCTCCAGAGACCCAGTACTTC. Protein: CASSLYDFSVAPETQYF.